Shown below are 12 T cell receptor beta chains from a single sample sequenced in a study of T cells after posttransplantation cyclophosphamide. Clones were sequenced by immunoSEQ multiplex PCR, and TCRdb holds only the in-frame ones, with some missing. The sample shows 28,000 or so clones, approximately 90% of them seen only once. The sample was PBMCs. These receptors all stem from a man aged 45-65 years.

This chain uses TRBV5-4 with TRBJ2-7; 10 bases fit TRBD1. The CDR3 length is 16 residues. Germline CDR1 and CDR2: SGHNT and YYREEE (reference sequence). V lost 3 bases to trimming and J lost 2 bases; unmatched junction nucleotides: 8. The CDR3: CASSWYETGGTYEQYF. Here the CDR3 DNA reads TGTGCCAGCAGCTGGTACGAGACAGGGGGCACCTACGAGCAGTACTTC.

This chain uses TRBV13 with TRBJ2-1; 10 positions agree with TRBD2. With 5 bases clipped from V and 3 bases from J, the junction kept 4 bases outside the gene matches. The CDR3 runs 15 residues. The germline V gene encodes CDR1 PRHDT and CDR2 FYEKMQ (reference sequence). The CDR3 sequence is CASSLRTSGYNEQFF. For the CDR3, the DNA is TGTGCCAGCAGCCTTCGGACTAGCGGCTACAATGAGCAGTTCTTC.

The chain couples TRBV6-5 to TRBJ2-5; possibly TRBD1 for D (5 bases). V was shortened by 2 bases and J by 5 bases, with 12 bases between the two germline ends. This CDR3 region has 14 residues. Germline lookup yields CDR1 MNHEY and CDR2 SVGAGI. CDR3 DNA sequence: TGTGCCAGCAGTTACGAATCTGGGGCGGAGACCCAGTACTTC. It codes for CASSYESGAETQYF.

The gene calls are TRBV6-5 and TRBJ1-1, with D possibly being TRBD1 (6 bases). The germline V gene has CDR1 MNHEY and CDR2 SVGAGI. Trimming took 6 bases from V and 1 from J, leaving 12 bases between them. The CDR3 contains 14 residues. The CDR3 here is CASRLGQTNTEAFF. For the CDR3, the DNA is TGTGCCAGCAGATTAGGACAGACGAACACTGAAGCTTTCTTT.

The J gene is TRBJ2-7, the V gene TRBV30; TRBD2 agrees at 11 bases. CDR1 and CDR2 (germline): GTSNPN, SVGIG (reference sequence). The V and J ends lost 5 bases and 4 bases, in that order; junction bases with no gene match: 10. CDR3 length: 15 amino acids. The chain's CDR3 is CAWDTGLAGLYEQYF. DNA of the CDR3: TGTGCCTGGGATACCGGACTAGCGGGTCTTTACGAGCAGTACTTC.

The CDR3 spells CASSLSGANDYGYTF. The CDR3 bases are TGTGCCAGCAGCCTAAGCGGGGCCAACGACTATGGCTACACCTTC. This chain connects TRBV11-2 to TRBJ1-2, with D maybe TRBD1 (5 bases). Trimming removed 5 bases at V and 3 bases at J, with 16 bases between. This CDR3 is built from 15 residues. Per germline, CDR1 SGHAT and CDR2 FQNNGV.

The chain combines TRBV29-1 with TRBJ2-1, with TRBD2 matching 7 bases. The CDR3 has 13 amino acids. V trimming: 7 bases; J trimming: 2 bases; junction bases outside the gene matches: 5. From germline, CDR1 is SQVTM and CDR2 ANQGSEA. The CDR3 is CSGTSVAYNEQFF. The CDR3 coding sequence is TGCAGCGGCACTAGCGTAGCCTACAATGAGCAGTTCTTC.

This clone was seen only once. The junction shows a germline mismatch at one end, possibly a read error. The V and J genes are TRBV9 and TRBJ2-1; D perhaps matches TRBD2 (6 bases). Germline V CDR1 and CDR2: SGDLS, YYNGEE. This CDR3 spans 20 amino acids. Written as DNA, the CDR3 is TGTGCCAGCGGCGTAGTTCCTTCGGGGATCAGGGCGGGACGGTACAATGAGCAGTTCTTC. Translating gives CASGVVPSGIRAGRYNEQFF. The full variable domain, rest sourced from reference TRBV9 and TRBJ2-1, is DSGVTQTPKHLITATGQRVTLRCSPRSGDLSVYWYQQSLDQGLQFLIQYYNGEERAKGNILERFSAQQFPDLHSELNLSSLELGDSALYFCASGVVPSGIRAGRYNEQFFGPGTRLTVL.

The chain employs TRBV7-9 and TRBJ2-4; D gene unclear. The CDR3 spans 13 residues. Germline-derived CDR1 and CDR2 are SEHNR and FQNEAQ (reference sequence). Trimming removed 3 bases from V and 5 bases from J, with 8 bases in between. The CDR3 sequence is CASSFPPQNIQYF. CDR3 sequence (DNA): TGTGCCAGCAGCTTCCCCCCTCAAAACATTCAGTACTTC. Full variable domain (remainder filled in from reference TRBV7-9 and TRBJ2-4): DTGVSQNPRHKITKRGQNVTFRCDPISEHNRLYWYRQTLGQGPEFLTYFQNEAQLEKSRLLSDRFSAERPKGSFSTLEIQRTEQGDSAMYLCASSFPPQNIQYFGAGTRLSVL.

CDR3 nucleotide sequence: TGCGCCAGCAGCTTGGCGGTAGCGGGAAGAGAAGAGACCCAGTACTTC. It translates to CASSLAVAGREETQYF. The chain links TRBV5-1 to TRBJ2-5; 8 nucleotides align to TRBD2. The ends lost 0 bases at V and 3 bases at J; junction bases unmatched: 7. The CDR3 is made up of 16 amino acids. Per germline, CDR1 SGHRS and CDR2 YFSETQ.

This rearrangement joins TRBV2 to TRBJ2-5; the D is unclear. The V and J ends lost 5 bases and 2 bases respectively, with 9 bases between them. Germline CDR1 SNHLY, CDR2 FYNNEI. The CDR3 runs 13 residues. The CDR3 DNA reads TGTGCCAGCAGTATATCTTTGCAAGAGACCCAGTACTTC. Amino acids: CASSISLQETQYF.

This chain uses TRBV4-2 with TRBJ2-5; possible D gene TRBD1, 7 bases. This CDR3 is 16 amino acids long. V dropped 0 bases and J dropped 2 bases, with 13 bases sitting between them. Germline CDR1 and CDR2: LGHNA and YNFKEQ. CDR3 amino acids: CASSQEIQGGQETQYF. The CDR3 nucleotides are TGTGCCAGCAGCCAAGAGATCCAGGGGGGACAAGAGACCCAGTACTTC.